These T cell receptor beta chains were read from a single sample in a study of T cell responses to AZD1222 COVID-19 vaccine. Assay used: immunoSEQ multiplex PCR; TCRdb lists only in-frame clones, some missing. The sample shows around 100,000 clones, less than 95% of them seen only once. The sample in question was peripheral blood, obtained on day 0 of AZD1222 vaccination. The receptor source for this set is an adult in good health. Both conserved end residues are part of each CDR3. D genes are given only for firm matches. For some rows the clone size is stated as once, few or many, or as a class when expanded; others skip it.

DNA: TGCGCCAGCAGCCACGGAACAGGGACCTACGAGCAGTACTTC
CDR3: CASSHGTGTYEQYF
size: -
J: TRBJ2-7
D: -
V: TRBV4-1

DNA: TGTGCCATCAGTGAGTCAGTGGGGACAAATCGGTATGGCTACACCTTC
CDR3: CAISESVGTNRYGYTF
size: -
J: TRBJ1-2
D: -
V: TRBV10-3

DNA: TGTGCCAGCAGCTTGACTCCGGGACGGGGGCAAGGGACCCAGTACTTC
CDR3: CASSLTPGRGQGTQYF
size: -
J: TRBJ2-5
D: -
V: TRBV5-5

DNA: TGTGCCAGCAGTTATGTCGCCTTCAGGGGTTCTGGGGCCAACGTCCTGACTTTC
CDR3: CASSYVAFRGSGANVLTF
size: -
J: TRBJ2-6
D: -
V: TRBV6-2/TRBV6-3

DNA: TGTGCCAGCAGTTTGGATAGTAATTCACCCCTCCACTTT
CDR3: CASSLDSNSPLHF
size: -
J: TRBJ1-6
D: -
V: TRBV12-3/TRBV12-4

DNA: TGCGCCAGCAGCTTGGGGGACATAAATGAAGCTTTCTTT
CDR3: CASSLGDINEAFF
size: few
J: TRBJ1-1
D: -
V: TRBV5-1

DNA: TGTGCCAGCAGGTCACAGTTGAACACTGAAGCTTTCTTT
CDR3: CASRSQLNTEAFF
size: -
J: TRBJ1-1
D: -
V: TRBV12-3/TRBV12-4

DNA: TGCGCCAGCAGCTTGTCGGGTCTAGCGGGGTTGGCTTTCCAGCATAGCACAGATACGCAGTATTTT
CDR3: CASSLSGLAGLAFQHSTDTQYF
size: once
J: TRBJ2-3
D: TRBD2
V: TRBV5-1

DNA: TGTGCCAGCAGCGCGGACACCTACACCGGGGAGCTGTTTTTT
CDR3: CASSADTYTGELFF
size: -
J: TRBJ2-2
D: -
V: TRBV9

DNA: TGCGCCAGCAGCGCTGGTGTGGGGATTGAATACAATGAGCAGTTCTTC
CDR3: CASSAGVGIEYNEQFF
size: -
J: TRBJ2-1
D: -
V: TRBV5-1

DNA: TGTGCCAGCAGTTCCCCCGGGACGGCTTTCGTGCAGTACTTC
CDR3: CASSSPGTAFVQYF
size: -
J: TRBJ2-7
D: -
V: TRBV28

DNA: TGTGCCAGCATGAACCTCAATGAAAAACTGTTTTTT
CDR3: CASMNLNEKLFF
size: -
J: TRBJ1-4
D: -
V: TRBV2

DNA: TGTGCCAGCAGCCAAATGGACGGGTACGAGCAGTACTTC
CDR3: CASSQMDGYEQYF
size: -
J: TRBJ2-7
D: -
V: TRBV3-1/TRBV3-2

DNA: TGTGCCAGCAGTTTGAGGTTCCGGAGGGACCCTGAAGCTTTCTTT
CDR3: CASSLRFRRDPEAFF
size: -
J: TRBJ1-1
D: -
V: TRBV28

DNA: TGTGCCAGCTCACCGCGACAGGGGGTCTGGGAGCTGTTTTTT
CDR3: CASSPRQGVWELFF
size: -
J: TRBJ2-2
D: TRBD1
V: TRBV18

DNA: TGTGCCAGCAGCTGGGGCAGGGGGCGGGATGGCTACACCTTC
CDR3: CASSWGRGRDGYTF
size: -
J: TRBJ1-2
D: TRBD1
V: TRBV13

DNA: TGTGCCATCAGTGACTCAGGAGTAGGGACATACGAGCAGTACTTC
CDR3: CAISDSGVGTYEQYF
size: -
J: TRBJ2-7
D: -
V: TRBV10-3

DNA: TGTGCCACCGCATGGAGGGGGCGGCGGGGGGTAGCCAAAAACATTCAGTACTTC
CDR3: CATAWRGRRGVAKNIQYF
size: once
J: TRBJ2-4
D: -
V: TRBV19

DNA: TGTGCCAGCAGTGACCTGACAGGGGCAAATCAGCCCCAGCATTTT
CDR3: CASSDLTGANQPQHF
size: -
J: TRBJ1-5
D: TRBD1
V: TRBV6-1

DNA: TGTGCCAGCAGCCCAAAGGCGGGCTATGAGCAGTTCTTC
CDR3: CASSPKAGYEQFF
size: -
J: TRBJ2-1
D: -
V: TRBV7-9

DNA: TGTGCCAGGTACACGGATCCCCCTAACTATGGCTACACCTTC
CDR3: CARYTDPPNYGYTF
size: -
J: TRBJ1-2
D: -
V: TRBV2

DNA: TGTGCCAGCTCGCAACTTGCGGTTTCCTACGAGCAGTACTTC
CDR3: CASSQLAVSYEQYF
size: -
J: TRBJ2-7
D: -
V: TRBV18

DNA: TGTGCCAGCAGCTTAGCGTACGTTGGACAGCCCCAGCATTTT
CDR3: CASSLAYVGQPQHF
size: -
J: TRBJ1-5
D: -
V: TRBV7-2

DNA: TGTGCCAGCAGCCCGGACCTCTCCTACGAGCAGTACTTC
CDR3: CASSPDLSYEQYF
size: -
J: TRBJ2-7
D: -
V: TRBV7-8

DNA: TGCAGCGTCGGGACAGGGGCATCCTACGAGCAGTACTTC
CDR3: CSVGTGASYEQYF
size: -
J: TRBJ2-7
D: TRBD1
V: TRBV29-1

DNA: TGTGCCAGCAGTTACAGGGGGCTGGGCTATGGCTACACCTTC
CDR3: CASSYRGLGYGYTF
size: -
J: TRBJ1-2
D: TRBD1
V: TRBV6-5

DNA: TGTGCCAGCAGCTTTAACGGGGCCTACGAGCAGTACTTC
CDR3: CASSFNGAYEQYF
size: once
J: TRBJ2-7
D: -
V: TRBV7-2

DNA: TGTGCCACAACCGGGACAGGGACCTCTGGAAACACCATATATTTT
CDR3: CATTGTGTSGNTIYF
size: -
J: TRBJ1-3
D: TRBD1
V: TRBV6-5

DNA: TGTGCCAGCAGCGGCCGAGCAGGGAGAACTAACTATGGCTACACCTTC
CDR3: CASSGRAGRTNYGYTF
size: -
J: TRBJ1-2
D: -
V: TRBV7-2

DNA: TGCGCCAGCAGCTTCCCGAGCGGGGGCCGGGACAATGAGCAGTTCTTC
CDR3: CASSFPSGGRDNEQFF
size: once
J: TRBJ2-1
D: TRBD2
V: TRBV5-1